This T cell receptor beta chain appears in the sequencing data of a study of control samples from healthy donors and cancer patients. Per germline, CDR1 MNHEY and CDR2 SMNVEV (reference sequence). There are 14 residues in the CDR3. Trimming stripped 3 bases from V and 2 bases from J, with 10 bases between. Here immunoSEQ multiplex PCR was the method, and the copy in TCRdb shows in-frame clones only, minus some. The table includes fewer than 200,000 clones, less than 95% detected once. The J gene is TRBJ1-1, the V gene TRBV27; the D gene is possibly TRBD1 (5 bases). The sequenced material came from PBMCs. The source of this sequence is a man aged 55 to 70 with colorectal cancer. CDR3 residues: CASSLGGANTEAFF. CDR3 DNA sequence: TGTGCCAGCAGTTTGGGGGGAGCTAACACTGAAGCTTTCTTT.